One and the same sample provided the 9 T cell receptor beta chains below, sequenced in a study of response to subunit inactivated influenza vaccine (dated by TCRdb to 2016 to 2018). Library prep was done by RT-PCR. Instrument on record: Illumina HiSeq 2500. The public reads were reanalyzed by TCRdb: fastp trimming at Q25, MiXCR alignment, in-frame beta chains only. Rows are combined by CDR3 protein, so each entry shows the most common genes and DNA. Here the sample has 540,000 or so distinct CDR3 sequences; 10% to 15% occur a single time. Jointly, the top ten make up 10% to 15% of the sample. The intended sense of this specimen's time point label: 45 to 50 days after influenza vaccine administration. The specimen comprised PBMCs from blood, sampled around seven weeks after vaccination. These receptors all come from a man aged 45-65 years who received an inactivated influenza vaccine. Donor details come from another sample of the same person, matched by shared clones.

The V call is TRBV10-3, the J call TRBJ2-1; no definite D call. V lost 3 bases to trimming and J lost 7 bases, with 7 bases between them. The germline gives CDR1 ENHRY, CDR2 SYGVKD. The CDR3 runs 12 residues. This chain's CDR3 is CAISDRRNEQFF. DNA of the CDR3: TGTGCCATCAGTGATCGCAGGAATGAGCAGTTCTTC.

This clonotype was found a few times. The rearrangement links TRBV11-2 to TRBJ2-7; TRBD1 agrees at 9 bases. Germline loops: CDR1 SGHAT, CDR2 FQNNGV. The CDR3 totals 14 residues. After removal of 6 bases from V and 5 bases from J, the junction contained 8 bases not matched to a gene. In nucleotides, the CDR3 is TGTGCCAGCAGTCCTTCGGGACAGGGACACGAGCAGTACTTC. Protein: CASSPSGQGHEQYF.

In this sample, this clonotype turned up a few times. The CDR3 loop is CASSLVAGKGRTEAFF. CDR3 sequence (DNA): TGTGCCAGCAGCTTAGTTGCAGGGAAGGGGCGCACTGAAGCTTTCTTT. The chain has TRBV7-2 and TRBJ1-1; tentatively, D is TRBD1 (5 bases). The CDR3 extends over 16 amino acids. V lost 1 base to trimming and J lost 4 bases, with 16 bases between them. From germline, CDR1 is SGHTA and CDR2 FQGNSA.

This clonotype was counted between two and nine times. The chain joins TRBV7-8 to TRBJ2-3, with TRBD1 identical over 9 bases. J was trimmed by 4 bases and V by 5 bases; bases with no gene match: 13. Germline V CDR1 and CDR2: SGHVS, FQNEAQ. CDR3 length: 17 residues. The CDR3 protein is CASSLNRGRLVSDTQYF. The CDR3 DNA follows: TGTGCCAGCAGCCTTAACAGGGGGCGCTTGGTTTCAGATACGCAGTATTTT.

This clonotype was seen only a few times. The chain combines TRBV21-1 with TRBJ1-1. TRBV21-1 is given as a pseudogene. CDR3 length equals 14 residues. The CDR3 spells CASSKGGKNTEAFF. CDR3 DNA sequence: TGTGCCAGCAGCAAAGGGGGCAAGAACACTGAAGCTTTCTTT.

In its sample, this clonotype was seen a few times. The chain has TRBV28 and TRBJ1-5, with TRBD1 matching over 7 bases. Trimming took 4 bases from V and 1 from J; bases not matched to a gene: 10. CDR1 is MDHEN, CDR2 SYDVKM, per germline. This CDR3 contains 17 residues. The CDR3 loop reads CASSYLQGFWSNQPQHF. CDR3 DNA sequence: TGTGCCAGCAGTTACCTACAGGGGTTTTGGAGCAATCAGCCCCAGCATTTT.

This clonotype was observed a few times. The chain has TRBV5-1 and TRBJ1-2; no firm D call. The CDR3 consists of 14 residues. The germline CDR1 and CDR2 sequences are SGHRS and YFSETQ. With 0 bases removed from V and 8 bases from J, the gap between germline ends came to 14 bases. CDR3 nucleotide sequence: TGCGCCAGCAGCTTGGAAATGGGTGTCGGGGGCTACACCTTC. Translating gives CASSLEMGVGGYTF.

The V and J genes are TRBV12-3 or TRBV12-4 and TRBJ2-5, with D perhaps being TRBD1 or TRBD2 (5 bases each). Trimming stripped 5 bases from V and 2 bases from J, with 18 bases between. This CDR3 comprises 16 residues. CDR3 amino acids: CASSPRELGVQETQYF. CDR3 nucleotides: TGTGCCAGCAGTCCTAGAGAACTAGGGGTACAAGAGACCCAGTACTTC.

CDR3 loop: CSASVRGLSETQYF. CDR3 bases: TGCAGTGCTAGTGTCCGGGGGCTTAGTGAGACCCAGTACTTC. This chain connects TRBV20-1 to TRBJ2-5; either TRBD1 or TRBD2 may fit D (6 bases each). The CDR3 has 14 amino acids. The germline CDR1 and CDR2 sequences are DFQATT and SNEGSKA (reference sequence). Trimming left V 3 bases short and J 5 bases short, with 16 bases between.